This passage covers 21 T cell receptor beta chains from one sample sequenced in a study of molecular identifiers for immune sequencing clone quantification. TCRdb reprocessed the PCR reads via MiXCR and lists one record per CDR3 protein. The table lists under 800,000 distinct CDR3 sequences, roughly 25% of them singletons. What was sequenced was naive CD8+ T cells from blood, with Jurkat cell RNA spiked in. Subset here: FACS-sorted CD8+CD4-CCR7+CD45RA+ naive T cells. These receptors were collected from a human donor in good health. Some libraries in this study had Jurkat cell RNA spiked in.

Concerning this clonotype: This may be a read error, as it is one base from a much larger clone. The chain links TRBV7-9 to TRBJ2-7, with TRBD1 as a possible D gene (6 bases). Trimming left V 2 bases short and J 6 bases short, with 17 bases between. Looked up from germline, CDR1 is SEHNR and CDR2 is FQNEAQ (reference sequence). The CDR3 spans 15 residues. The CDR3 spells CASSLLVGTRGEQYF. The DNA of the CDR3 is TGTGCCAGCAGCTTACTTGTGGGGACAAGGGGCGAGCAGTACTTC.

This clonotype appeared a few times. Because the CDR3 is missing its conserved closing phenylalanine or tryptophan, this is likely a read error. The chain combines TRBV9 with TRBJ2-3, with TRBD2 identical over 8 bases. Germline V gene sequence: CDR1 SGDLS, CDR2 YYNGEE. The ends lost 3 bases at V and 2 bases at J; junction bases unmatched: 8. CDR3 length: 16 residues. The CDR3 here is CASSAGLEGPTDTQYS. Here the CDR3 DNA reads TGTGCCAGCAGCGCGGGACTAGAAGGCCCCACAGATACGCAGTATTCT.

The gene calls are TRBV25-1 and TRBJ1-1; TRBD1 is a possible D gene (6 bases). Germline V gives CDR1 MGHDK, CDR2 SYGVNS. V lost 6 bases and J lost 7, with 12 bases in between. The CDR3 has 12 residues. The chain's CDR3 is CASRLAGDEAFF. CDR3 DNA: TGTGCCAGCAGACTAGCAGGGGATGAAGCTTTCTTT.

As to this clonotype: Sequence at one end of the junction differs from germline and may be a read error. The chain employs TRBV6-1 and TRBJ2-7; D not certain. Germline loops: CDR1 MNHNS, CDR2 SASEGT. The CDR3 covers 14 residues. The CDR3 DNA reads TGTGCCGGCAGTGAATCGGATTTGAACAACGAGCAGTACTTC. It encodes CAGSESDLNNEQYF.

The rearrangement uses TRBV6-2 or TRBV6-3 and TRBJ2-5, with a possible D match to TRBD1 (5 bases). The V gene lost 5 bases and the J gene lost 4 bases, with 11 bases spanning the gap. The CDR3 extends over 13 amino acids. Germline V gene data show CDR1 as MNHEY and CDR2 as SVGEGT. CDR3 residues: CASSTGFRETQYF. CDR3 DNA: TGTGCCAGCAGTACAGGTTTTAGAGAGACCCAGTACTTC.

There are many counts of this clonotype. This chain joins TRBV19 and TRBJ2-2; maybe TRBD2 (6 bases). Germline-derived CDR1 and CDR2 are LNHDA and SQIVND (reference sequence). This CDR3 comprises 16 residues. Trimming removed 7 bases at V and 1 base at J, with 16 bases between. CDR3 nucleotide sequence: TGTGCCAGTATGACCCGACTAGTCCGGAACACCGGGGAGCTGTTTTTT. Residues: CASMTRLVRNTGELFF.

This clonotype occurred many times. The CDR3 DNA reads as TGCGCCAGCAGCCAAGATGCGAGAGGGGTAGCCAAAAACATTCAGTACTTC. Translated: CASSQDARGVAKNIQYF. The V gene is TRBV4-3, the J gene TRBJ2-4; D is perhaps TRBD1 or TRBD2 (5 bases each). Germline V CDR1 and CDR2: LGHNA, YSLEER. With 0 bases removed from V and 0 bases from J, the gap between germline ends came to 12 bases. The CDR3 consists of 17 residues.

This sequence joins TRBV4-1 and TRBJ2-2, with 8 bases aligning to TRBD2. After removal of 0 bases from V and 11 bases from J, the junction contained 8 bases not matched to a gene. The CDR3 sequence is 15 residues long. In germline, CDR1 is MGHRA, CDR2 YSYEKL. CDR3 residues: CASSQDRVLAGELFF. DNA of the CDR3: TGCGCCAGCAGCCAAGATCGCGTCCTAGCGGGCGAGCTGTTTTTT.

There are many counts of this clonotype. The chain links TRBV9 to TRBJ2-7; 9 positions agree with TRBD2. This CDR3 contains 15 residues. J lost 7 bases, V lost 4 bases, and 12 bases had no gene match. The germline CDR1 and CDR2 sequences are SGDLS and YYNGEE. The DNA for the CDR3 is TGTGCCAGCAGCAGTAAGATAGCGGGGGCCCAAGAGCAGTACTTC. It encodes CASSSKIAGAQEQYF.

This clonotype came up a few times. The rearrangement joins TRBV19 to TRBJ2-1; TRBD1 might be the D (6 bases). Germline V gene sequence: CDR1 LNHDA, CDR2 SQIVND (reference sequence). The CDR3 extends over 15 amino acids. V lost 0 bases and J lost 4, with 10 bases in between. The CDR3 reads CASSIDPQGYNEQFF. In DNA form, the CDR3 reads TGTGCCAGTAGTATAGACCCACAGGGATACAATGAGCAGTTCTTC.

A few counts support this clonotype. The V and J genes are TRBV20-1 and TRBJ1-1; 10 bases line up with TRBD1. Germline V gives CDR1 DFQATT, CDR2 SNEGSKA (reference sequence). This CDR3 has 13 amino acids. V gave up 6 bases and J gave up 3 bases; unmatched junction bases: 4. CDR3 region: CSAAGQGDTEAFF. The CDR3 DNA reads TGCAGTGCCGCTGGACAGGGGGACACTGAAGCTTTCTTT.

The rearrangement uses TRBV13 and TRBJ2-1; 9 positions match TRBD1. V dropped 5 bases and J dropped 4; count of bases not matched to a gene: 9. CDR1 is PRHDT and CDR2 is FYEKMQ in the germline V gene (reference sequence). The CDR3 extends over 16 amino acids. The CDR3 DNA is TGTGCCAGCAGCCCCTCTCCGGGACAGGGTTACAATGAGCAGTTCTTC. As protein: CASSPSPGQGYNEQFF.

For this clonotype: No conserved phenylalanine or tryptophan is present at the end of the CDR3, so a read error is the likely explanation. The chain's CDR3 is CASSQDPSDGYTS. CDR3 bases: TGCGCCAGTAGCCAAGATCCATCAGACGGCTACACCTCC. The V and J genes are TRBV4-3 and TRBJ1-2, with unresolved D. Germline V gene data show CDR1 as LGHNA and CDR2 as YSLEER. This CDR3 contains 13 residues.

This chain connects TRBV7-9 to TRBJ2-7, with 9 positions matching TRBD1. Trimming cost V 4 bases and J 1 base; bases outside gene matches: 8. CDR1 is SEHNR and CDR2 is FQNEAQ in the germline V gene (reference sequence). The CDR3 contains 16 residues. The CDR3 sequence is CASSYSPGQGSYEQYF. CDR3 DNA: TGTGCCAGCAGCTACTCCCCGGGACAGGGTTCCTACGAGCAGTACTTC.

About this clonotype: The junction does not match germline at one end; this may be a read error. The chain carries TRBV7-9 and TRBJ2-4; D is ambiguous. The germline V gene encodes CDR1 SEHNR and CDR2 FQNEAQ (reference sequence). The length of the CDR3 is 17 residues. CDR3 DNA sequence: TGTGCCAGCAGCCCCCCCGGAGATCTATTAGCCGAAAACATTCAGTACTTC. It codes for CASSPPGDLLAENIQYF.

With regard to this clonotype: A read error may be the cause here, since a much bigger clone is one base away. This chain connects TRBV5-6 to TRBJ2-3; possibly TRBD1 for D (5 bases). Trimming removed 4 bases from V and 2 bases from J, with 14 bases in between. CDR1 SGHDT and CDR2 YYEEEE come from the germline V gene. There are 15 residues in the CDR3. The chain's CDR3 is CASSHRYRNTDTQYF. CDR3 DNA: TGTGCCAGCAGCCATAGATACAGGAACACAGATACGCAGTATTTT.

J is TRBJ1-4 and V is TRBV18; no firm D call. Trimming removed 1 base at V and 0 bases at J, with 9 bases between. Germline CDR1 KGHSH, CDR2 LQKENI. The CDR3 loop spans 16 amino acids. For the CDR3, the DNA is TGTGCCAGCTCACCACTGAGGGATCCAACTAATGAAAAACTGTTTTTT. This gives the protein CASSPLRDPTNEKLFF.

The chain is built from TRBV9 and TRBJ2-3; TRBD2 matches 9 bases. Germline loops: CDR1 SGDLS, CDR2 YYNGEE. There are 16 residues in the CDR3. After removal of 1 base from V and 4 bases from J, the junction contained 7 bases not matched to a gene. CDR3 region: CASSVFGGGAADTQYF. The CDR3 nucleotides read TGTGCCAGCAGCGTATTTGGCGGGGGGGCCGCAGATACGCAGTATTTT. Full variable domain (missing parts from reference TRBV9 and TRBJ2-3): DSGVTQTPKHLITATGQRVTLRCSPRSGDLSVYWYQQSLDQGLQFLIQYYNGEERAKGNILERFSAQQFPDLHSELNLSSLELGDSALYFCASSVFGGGAADTQYFGPGTRLTVL.

The chain is built from TRBV5-1 and TRBJ2-2, with D perhaps matching TRBD1 (6 bases). The CDR3 is 16 residues long. Per the germline V gene, CDR1 is SGHRS and CDR2 is YFSETQ. V lost 5 bases, J lost 6 bases, and 20 bases lay in between. CDR3 region: CASRLPQGQNPGELFF. In DNA form, the CDR3 reads TGCGCCAGCAGGCTCCCGCAGGGGCAAAACCCCGGGGAGCTGTTTTTT.

This clonotype has a count of ten or more. The CDR3: CASSGLGTSYEQYF. CDR3 nucleotides: TGTGCCAGTAGCGGTTTGGGAACATCCTACGAGCAGTACTTC. The chain uses TRBV6-1 and TRBJ2-7; D is possibly TRBD2 (6 bases). The CDR3 totals 14 residues. Germline V gene data show CDR1 as MNHNS and CDR2 as SASEGT. V lost 9 bases to trimming and J lost 1 base, with 16 bases between them.

This clonotype was seen at least ten times. The genes are TRBV20-1 and TRBJ2-7; a possible D gene is TRBD1 (7 bases). The CDR3 spans 12 residues. Germline V gene data show CDR1 as DFQATT and CDR2 as SNEGSKA (reference sequence). V was cut by 5 bases and J by 2 bases, with 10 bases left in between. CDR3 in DNA: TGCAGTGCTGGGGGGACAGCCTACGAGCAGTACTTC. This translates into CSAGGTAYEQYF.